The present T cell receptor beta chain was sequenced within a study of beta chain features in type 1 diabetes. The entirety of the isolated RNA underwent reverse transcription, so expressed TCRB transcripts were sequenced. Sequencing was performed with immunoSEQ multiplex PCR; in TCRdb, only in-frame clones are kept and a portion is missing. The top ten hold around 0.02% of the sample, which has around 400,000 clones, around 16% seen once. Looked up from germline, CDR1 is SEHNR and CDR2 is FQNEAQ (reference sequence). The V segment lost 1 base and the J segment 7 bases; nucleotides outside the gene matches: 5. CDR3 length equals 14 residues.

The chain has TRBV7-9 and TRBJ2-3, with 7 bases lining up with TRBD1. The sequence was obtained from a woman between 18 and 30 years old in good health. Sequencing used naive CD4+ T cells from blood. CDR3 bases: TGTGCCAGCAGCTTAGACAGGGGATCAAATACGCAGTATTTT. This gives the protein CASSLDRGSNTQYF. Variable domain in full (rest from reference TRBV7-9 and TRBJ2-3): DTGVSQNPRHKITKRGQNVTFRCDPISEHNRLYWYRQTLGQGPEFLTYFQNEAQLEKSRLLSDRFSAERPKGSFSTLEIQRTEQGDSAMYLCASSLDRGSNTQYFGPGTRLTVL.